This T cell receptor beta chain was captured in a study of OX40 agonist ivuxolimab in advanced cancers. Germline CDR1 and CDR2: SGHDT and YYEEEE. This CDR3 comprises 16 residues. J lost 1 base, V lost 3 bases, and 5 bases had no gene match. This table comes from immunoSEQ multiplex PCR, and its TCRdb copy is limited to in-frame clones, with some not included. The table records 20,000 or so clones, 80% to 90% of them present only once. Sequencing used CD4+ or CD8+ T cells sorted from blood, obtained in a trial of the OX40 agonist ivuxolimab. The receptor comes from an adult with an advanced solid tumor such as melanoma, head and neck, liver or kidney cancer. The chain employs TRBV5-6 and TRBJ2-2, with 8 bases matching TRBD2. CDR3 bases: TGTGCCAGCAGCTCCCATAGCGGGATGAACACCGGGGAGCTGTTTTTT. Its translation is CASSSHSGMNTGELFF. Full variable domain (remainder filled in from reference TRBV5-6 and TRBJ2-2): DAGVTQSPTHLIKTRGQQVTLRCSPKSGHDTVSWYQQALGQGPQFIFQYYEEEERQRGNFPDRFSGHQFPNYSSELNVNALLLGDSALYLCASSSHSGMNTGELFFGEGSRLTVL.